These 13 T cell receptor beta chains were sequenced from one sample in a study of Tregs in tolerant kidney transplant recipients. Profiled with immunoSEQ multiplex PCR; TCRdb holds only in-frame clones, not every one. The sample totals 50,000 to 65,000 clones; its top ten clones hold roughly 0.89%. Specimen: CD4+ T cells from blood, collected before the transplant. The receptors were gathered from a human donor who received a combined kidney and bone marrow transplant.

Note on this clone: The read comes to an end 3 residues before the CDR3 does, leaving the germline J gene to fill in the end. The chain recombines TRBV18 with TRBJ1-1; TRBD1 agrees at 10 bases. This CDR3 contains 17 residues. V lost 0 bases to trimming and J lost 1 base; unmatched junction nucleotides: 5. Germline CDR1 reads KGHSH; CDR2 reads LQKENI. The sequenced part of the CDR3 DNA is TGTGCCAGCTCACCACCTCCGGGACAGGGGAGGAACACTGAA. Translating gives CASSPPPGQGRNTE. The entire CDR3 protein reads CASSPPPGQGRNTEAFF.

As to this clone: Coverage ceases 3 residues before the CDR3 finishes, and the germline J gene fills in the end. The chain employs TRBV30 and TRBJ1-2; D is unresolved. The CDR3 spans 11 residues. Germline V gene lookup returns CDR1 GTSNPN and CDR2 SVGIG (reference sequence). The V and J ends lost 2 bases and 4 bases respectively, with 5 bases between them. CDR3 DNA, as far as it was read: TGTGCCTGGAGTCCCCTCTATGGC. Translated, it gives CAWSPLYG. The CDR3 as a whole reads CAWSPLYGYTF.

Concerning this clone: The CDR3 end falls 3 residues outside the read, so it is completed with the germline J gene. The J gene is TRBJ1-5, the V gene TRBV19; a possible D gene is TRBD1 (5 bases). Per germline, CDR1 LNHDA and CDR2 SQIVND (reference sequence). Trimming removed 2 bases at V and 6 bases at J, with 17 bases between. The CDR3 is made up of 16 amino acids. CDR3 residues: CASSIRGEVLSQPQHF. The part of the CDR3 DNA that was read is TGTGCCAGTAGTATACGGGGGGAAGTACTCAGTCAGCCC. Drawing the rest from reference TRBV19 and TRBJ1-5, the complete variable domain is DGGITQSPKYLFRKEGQNVTLSCEQNLNHDAMYWYRQDPGQGLRLIYYSQIVNDFQKGDIAEGYSVSREKKESFPLTVTSAQKNPTAFYLCASSIRGEVLSQPQHFGDGTRLSIL.

A note on this clone: The read falls 3 residues short of the CDR3 end, and the missing part is taken from the germline J gene. The rearrangement joins TRBV29-1 to TRBJ1-2; 7 positions agree with TRBD1. The CDR3 is made up of 12 amino acids. CDR1 is SQVTM and CDR2 is ANQGSEA in the germline V gene. Incomplete CDR3 DNA: TGCAGCGTTGACATTTACAGGGGTAGC. Translated, it gives CSVDIYRGS. The full CDR3 protein reads CSVDIYRGSYTF.

With regard to this clone: The read ends 3 residues early relative to the CDR3; the germline J gene fills the gap. The chain is built from TRBV2 and TRBJ2-7; tentative D call: TRBD1 (6 bases). The CDR3 runs 14 residues. Looked up from germline, CDR1 is SNHLY and CDR2 is FYNNEI. Deletions cut 6 bases from V and 0 bases from J, with 12 bases between. Incomplete CDR3 DNA: TGTGCCAGCAGATCGGACAGTCGCTCCTACGAG. As protein: CASRSDSRSYE. The full-length CDR3 reads as CASRSDSRSYEQYF.

Comment on this clone: Read data end 3 residues before the CDR3 end; the end is taken from the germline J gene. This chain uses TRBV3-1 (or the pseudogene TRBV3-2) with TRBJ2-3, with 15 nucleotides matching TRBD2. V shed 0 bases and J 7 bases; nucleotides not matched to a gene: 11. CDR1 is LGHDT and CDR2 is YNNKEL in the germline V gene (reference sequence). CDR3 length: 19 amino acids. The CDR3 sequence: CASSQDPLGTSGRRNTQYF. Incomplete CDR3 DNA: TGTGCCAGCAGCCAAGACCCCCTTGGGACTAGCGGGAGGAGGAATACG.

Remarks on this clone: The read falls 3 residues short of the CDR3 end, and the missing part is taken from the germline J gene. V and J are TRBV7-2 and TRBJ2-1; 7 bases are a match to TRBD2. CDR1 is SGHTA and CDR2 is FQGNSA in the germline V gene. There are 15 residues in the CDR3. V lost 7 bases to trimming and J lost 7 bases; unmatched junction nucleotides: 13. The CDR3 region is CASIPPGGVANEQFF. The DNA read from the CDR3 is TGTGCCAGCATCCCCCCGGGGGGAGTTGCAAATGAG.

On this clone itself: The read terminates 3 residues ahead of where the CDR3 ends, so the germline J gene completes it. The J gene is TRBJ1-6, the V gene TRBV18; unclear D gene. Trimming cost V 3 bases and J 4 bases, with 10 bases left between them. The V gene's germline CDR1 is KGHSH and CDR2 LQKENI. The CDR3 extends over 15 amino acids. Partial CDR3 DNA: TGTGCCAGCTCACCCCAGTCCAAATATAATTCACCC. Translating gives CASSPQSKYNSP. The CDR3 reads in full as CASSPQSKYNSPLHF.

Of note for this clone: Mismatch with germline at one junction end may stem from a read error. The read gets to within 3 residues of the CDR3 end, and the germline J gene fills in the rest. The gene calls are TRBV5-6 and TRBJ2-1; maybe TRBD2 (5 bases). Germline CDR1 and CDR2: SGHDT and YYEEEE. The CDR3 length is 15 residues. CDR3 protein: CAGSLWRVGHNEQFF. CDR3 DNA, as far as it was read: TGTGCCGGCAGCTTGTGGCGGGTTGGCCACAATGAG.

Notes on this clone: The CDR3 extends 3 residues past the end of the read, so its final part is completed from the germline J gene. The gene calls are TRBV2 and TRBJ2-7; the match to TRBD2 covers 8 bases. The CDR3 has 14 residues. V shed 7 bases and J 0 bases; nucleotides not matched to a gene: 5. CDR1 and CDR2 (germline): SNHLY, FYNNEI. The sequenced CDR3 bases are TGTGCCAGCACCATCGGGGGGGGCTCCTACGAG. Protein product: CASTIGGGSYE. The whole CDR3 is CASTIGGGSYEQYF.

As regards this clone: The read ends 3 residues early relative to the CDR3; the germline J gene fills the gap. The chain uses TRBV6-2 or TRBV6-3 and TRBJ2-7; D perhaps matches TRBD2 (5 bases). Germline CDR1 and CDR2: MNHEY and SVGEGT. V was cut by 2 bases and J by 0 bases, with 11 bases left in between. The CDR3 length is 15 residues. Partial CDR3 DNA: TGTGCCAGCAGTTACGCGTCGGGGTTCTCCTACGAG. It encodes CASSYASGFSYE. The whole CDR3 sequence reads CASSYASGFSYEQYF.

On this clone itself: The read ends 3 residues shy of where the CDR3 ends; the end is completed using the germline J gene. This chain joins TRBV19 and TRBJ1-2; possible D gene TRBD1, 5 bases. Trimming removed 4 bases at V and 4 bases at J, with 13 bases between. This CDR3 region has 14 residues. CDR1 and CDR2 (germline): LNHDA, SQIVND (reference sequence). The CDR3 here is CASSTGGAIYGYTF. CDR3 DNA (partial): TGTGCCAGTAGTACTGGTGGGGCGATCTATGGC. Variable domain in full (rest from reference TRBV19 and TRBJ1-2): DGGITQSPKYLFRKEGQNVTLSCEQNLNHDAMYWYRQDPGQGLRLIYYSQIVNDFQKGDIAEGYSVSREKKESFPLTVTSAQKNPTAFYLCASSTGGAIYGYTFGSGTRLTVV.

To note about this clone: Read sequence stops 3 residues before the CDR3 end, and the germline J gene provides the missing end. J is TRBJ2-4 and V is TRBV5-1; possible D gene TRBD2, 8 bases. The ends were cut back, 8 bases at V and 4 bases at J, with 16 bases in the middle. The CDR3 loop spans 14 amino acids. In germline, CDR1 is SGHRS, CDR2 YFSETQ. The chain's CDR3 is CASRDSGGKNIQYF. The sequenced part of the CDR3 DNA is TGCGCCAGTCGGGACAGCGGGGGTAAAAACATT.